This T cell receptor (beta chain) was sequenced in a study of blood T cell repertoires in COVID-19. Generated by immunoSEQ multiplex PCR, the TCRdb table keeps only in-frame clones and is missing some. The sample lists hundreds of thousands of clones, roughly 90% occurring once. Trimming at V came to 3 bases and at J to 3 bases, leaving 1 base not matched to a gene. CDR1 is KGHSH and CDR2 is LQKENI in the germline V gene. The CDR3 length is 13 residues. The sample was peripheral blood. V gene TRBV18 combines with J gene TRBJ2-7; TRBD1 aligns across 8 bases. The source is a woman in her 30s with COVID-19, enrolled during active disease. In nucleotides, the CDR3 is TGTGCCAGCTCACCGGGACAGGTCTACGAGCAGTACTTC. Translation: CASSPGQVYEQYF. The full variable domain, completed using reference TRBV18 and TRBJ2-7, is NAGVMQNPRHLVRRRGQEARLRCSPMKGHSHVYWYRQLPEEGLKFMVYLQKENIIDESGMPKERFSAEFPKEGPSILRIQQVVRGDSAAYFCASSPGQVYEQYFGPGTRLTVT.